The next 7 T cell receptor beta chains were all read from a single sample in a study of CD8 T cells in ankylosing spondylitis. TCRdb re-called the 5' RACE reads through MiXCR, storing one row per CDR3 protein. The sample gives approximately 150,000 distinct CDR3 sequences, approximately 9% of which show up once; around 15% is in the top ten. Sequencing input: blood, either unsorted or a sorted T cell fraction (not recorded which). These receptor sequences come from a female donor with ankylosing spondylitis or in good health (not recorded which).

This clonotype was counted between two and nine times. The gene calls are TRBV9 and TRBJ2-3; D could derive from TRBD1 or TRBD2 (5 bases each). The CDR3 consists of 14 residues. Per germline, CDR1 SGDLS and CDR2 YYNGEE. The V end lost 3 bases, the J end lost 6 bases, and 14 bases lay between the germline ends. CDR3 region: CASSDRGRWDTQYF. In nucleotides, the CDR3 is TGTGCCAGCAGCGACCGGGGACGCTGGGATACGCAGTATTTT. Full variable domain (rest looked up from reference TRBV9 and TRBJ2-3): DSGVTQTPKHLITATGQRVTLRCSPRSGDLSVYWYQQSLDQGLQFLIQYYNGEERAKGNILERFSAQQFPDLHSELNLSSLELGDSALYFCASSDRGRWDTQYFGPGTRLTVL.

This clonotype turned up a few times. The chain is built from TRBV4-1 and TRBJ1-1, with D possibly being TRBD1 (6 bases). Germline V gene lookup returns CDR1 MGHRA and CDR2 YSYEKL. Trimming left V 0 bases short and J 11 bases short, with 19 bases between. The CDR3 extends over 15 amino acids. Here the CDR3 reads CASSQDPGQLAGAFF. The CDR3 DNA sequence: TGCGCCAGCAGCCAAGACCCCGGACAGCTGGCTGGGGCTTTCTTT.

The chain couples TRBV7-2 to TRBJ2-5; D is possibly TRBD2 (6 bases). This CDR3 region has 13 residues. The germline V and J ends were trimmed by 4 bases and 5 bases, with 11 bases remaining between them. Germline V lookup: CDR1 SGHTA, CDR2 FQGNSA. The CDR3 DNA reads as TGTGCCAGCAGCTCGGAGGGGTGGGAGACCCAGTACTTC. Protein: CASSSEGWETQYF. Complete variable domain (other parts from reference TRBV7-2 and TRBJ2-5): GAGVSQSPSNKVTEKGKDVELRCDPISGHTALYWYRQSLGQGLEFLIYFQGNSAPDKSGLPSDRFSAERTGGSVSTLTIQRTQQEDSAVYLCASSSEGWETQYFGPGTRLLVL.

The genes are TRBV7-6 and TRBJ2-7; the match to TRBD2 covers 7 bases. Trimming cost V 5 bases and J 7 bases; bases outside gene matches: 14. Looked up from germline, CDR1 is SGHVS and CDR2 is FNYEAQ. The CDR3 has 15 residues. Here the CDR3 DNA reads TGTGCCAGCAGCCCTTGGACTAGTCCCGCGCGGGAGCAGTACTTC. Its translation is CASSPWTSPAREQYF.

This clonotype was picked up a small number of times. The chain employs TRBV5-6 and TRBJ1-5; a possible D gene is TRBD1 (5 bases). CDR1 and CDR2 from the germline V gene are SGHDT and YYEEEE. This CDR3 has 15 residues. Trimming left V 0 bases short and J 7 bases short, with 14 bases between. CDR3 loop: CASSLAERGGQPQHF. The DNA of the CDR3 is TGTGCCAGCAGCTTGGCAGAGAGGGGTGGGCAGCCCCAGCATTTT.

This clonotype was picked up many times. The J gene is TRBJ2-4, the V gene TRBV28; no reliable D call. Per the germline V gene, CDR1 is MDHEN and CDR2 is SYDVKM. This CDR3 region has 16 residues. Trimming stripped 4 bases from V and 8 bases from J, with 21 bases between. The CDR3 DNA reads TGTGCCAGCAGTTCCCCCCGCAGTATAGGATCGGACATTCAGTACTTC. Its protein is CASSSPRSIGSDIQYF. Full variable domain (missing parts from reference TRBV28 and TRBJ2-4): DVKVTQSSRYLVKRTGEKVFLECVQDMDHENMFWYRQDPGLGLRLIYFSYDVKMKEKGDIPEGYSVSREKKERFSLILESASTNQTSMYLCASSSPRSIGSDIQYFGAGTRLSVL.

This clonotype was counted only a few times. V gene TRBV5-6 combines with J gene TRBJ1-5; the D gene is possibly TRBD1 (5 bases). Trimming took 4 bases from V and 7 from J, leaving 12 bases between them. The CDR3 contains 13 residues. Per the germline V gene, CDR1 is SGHDT and CDR2 is YYEEEE. CDR3 loop: CASSLGRGQPQHF. DNA for the CDR3: TGTGCCAGCAGCCTTGGGAGGGGACAGCCCCAGCATTTT.